Detailed here is one TCR beta chain. This sample was included in a study of T cells in Graves' hyperthyroidism and ophthalmopathy. About the research overall: Upon initial diagnosis and before any treatment, peripheral blood was collected.

V dropped 5 bases and J dropped 0; count of bases not matched to a gene: 10. Germline lookup yields CDR1 SQVTM and CDR2 ANQGSEA. The CDR3 contains 16 residues. RNA transcripts provided the source from which TCR beta CDR3 regions were amplified. The HTBI primer set was used in a first-round RT-PCR of the TCR CDR3. Using its own MiXCR run on the multiplex PCR reads, TCRdb lists one record per CDR3 protein. The data contain around 350,000 distinct CDR3 sequences, around a quarter of them singletons. Graves' hyperthyroidism is called stable when ophthalmopathy does not progress within 18 months. The chain combines TRBV29-1 with TRBJ2-1, with TRBD2 matching over 7 bases. Input material: blood. The receptor was derived from a man aged 45-65 years with Graves' hyperthyroidism. The CDR3 here is CSVSGRVSSSYNEQFF. Written as DNA, the CDR3 is TGCAGCGTTAGTGGGAGGGTCTCGAGCTCCTACAATGAGCAGTTCTTC.